Shown below are 27 T cell receptor beta chains from a single sample sequenced in a study of vaccination effects on CD4 cells after COVID-19. The assay was immunoSEQ multiplex PCR, and TCRdb's table has in-frame clones only and misses some. The data show tens of thousands of clones, with under 75% seen just once and approximately 16% held by the top ten. Pools of viral peptides were used by the ViraFEST assay to expand antigen-specific CD4+ T cells ahead of sequencing. Subsequent to a culture period of under twelve days, CD4+ T cells were isolated. Vaccinees lacked prior SARS-CoV-2 infection and tested negative for nucleocapsid antibodies. The antigens for these receptors are not known. The sample in question was CD4+ T cells from PBMCs cultured with SARS-CoV-2 spike peptides, obtained before COVID-19 vaccination. These TCRs come from a human donor who received a COVID-19 vaccine.

In this sample, this clone turned up many times. The chain joins TRBV30 to TRBJ1-1, with 9 bases fitting TRBD1. The trim removed 2 bases at V and 7 bases at J, leaving 5 bases unmatched. Germline-derived CDR1 and CDR2 are GTSNPN and SVGIG (reference sequence). The CDR3 contains 13 residues. CDR3 protein: CAWSLGTGFEAFF. In nucleotides, the CDR3 is TGTGCCTGGAGTTTAGGGACAGGGTTTGAAGCTTTCTTT. The whole variable domain, filled in from reference TRBV30 and TRBJ1-1, reads SQTIHQWPATLVQPVGSPLSLECTVEGTSNPNLYWYRQAAGRGLQLLFYSVGIGQISSEVPQNLSASRPQDRQFILSSKKLLLSDSGFYLCAWSLGTGFEAFFGQGTRLTVV.

This clone occurred a few times. The CDR3 region is CASSTQGRATEAFF. The CDR3 coding sequence is TGTGCCAGCAGCACACAGGGAAGAGCCACTGAAGCTTTCTTT. The chain recombines TRBV7-2 with TRBJ1-1, with D maybe TRBD1 (6 bases). This CDR3 is built from 14 residues. Germline lookup yields CDR1 SGHTA and CDR2 FQGNSA. Trimming took 5 bases from V and 4 from J, leaving 14 bases between them. Complete variable domain (other parts from reference TRBV7-2 and TRBJ1-1): GAGVSQSPSNKVTEKGKDVELRCDPISGHTALYWYRQSLGQGLEFLIYFQGNSAPDKSGLPSDRFSAERTGGSVSTLTIQRTQQEDSAVYLCASSTQGRATEAFFGQGTRLTVV.

The rearrangement joins TRBV15 to TRBJ2-1; 14 bases map to TRBD2. This CDR3 contains 16 residues. Germline V CDR1 and CDR2: LNHNV, YYDKDF (reference sequence). The V and J ends lost 1 base and 7 bases, in that order; junction bases with no gene match: 3. CDR3 nucleotides: TGTGCCACCAGCAGAGGAGGACTAGCGGGGGGTAATGAGCAGTTCTTC. Protein: CATSRGGLAGGNEQFF.

The rearrangement joins TRBV28 to TRBJ2-5, with D unresolved. Per germline, CDR1 MDHEN and CDR2 SYDVKM. The germline V and J ends were trimmed by 7 bases and 5 bases, with 11 bases remaining between them. The CDR3 sequence is 12 residues long. CDR3 region: CASNTRSETQYF. CDR3 bases: TGTGCCAGCAACACGAGGTCTGAGACCCAGTACTTC. Complete variable domain (other parts from reference TRBV28 and TRBJ2-5): DVKVTQSSRYLVKRTGEKVFLECVQDMDHENMFWYRQDPGLGLRLIYFSYDVKMKEKGDIPEGYSVSREKKERFSLILESASTNQTSMYLCASNTRSETQYFGPGTRLLVL.

This chain joins TRBV27 and TRBJ2-5; the match to TRBD2 covers 12 bases. Germline lookup yields CDR1 MNHEY and CDR2 SMNVEV (reference sequence). The CDR3 totals 15 residues. Unmatched junction bases numbered 5, after V lost 6 bases and J lost 3 bases. As DNA, the CDR3 is TGTGCCAGCAGGCGCCGACTAGCGGGAGAAGAGACCCAGTACTTC. Translating gives CASRRRLAGEETQYF.

The V and J genes are TRBV7-2 and TRBJ1-1, with a tentative D call TRBD1 (5 bases). CDR3 length equals 14 residues. CDR1 is SGHTA, CDR2 FQGNSA, per germline. With 5 bases removed from V and 0 bases from J, the gap between germline ends came to 10 bases. This CDR3 reads CASSQQDMNTEAFF. The CDR3 nucleotides read TGTGCCAGCAGCCAACAGGACATGAACACTGAAGCTTTCTTT.

As regards this clone: One junction end does not reproduce the germline sequence, and a read error may be involved. The CDR3 sequence: CSVEAAGGRETQYF. CDR3 sequence (DNA): TGCAGCGTCGAAGCGGCCGGGGGCAGGGAGACCCAGTACTTC. The chain couples TRBV29-1 to TRBJ2-5; tentatively, D is TRBD1 or TRBD2 (6 bases each). CDR3 length: 14 residues. Germline V CDR1 and CDR2: SQVTM, ANQGSEA. Supplemented by reference TRBV29-1 and TRBJ2-5, the full variable domain reads SAVISQKPSRDICQRGTSLTIQCQVDSQVTMMFWYRQQPGQSLTLIATANQGSEATYESGFVIDKFPISRPNLTFSTLTVSNMSPEDSSIYLCSVEAAGGRETQYFGPGTRLLVL.

The genes are TRBV19 and TRBJ2-5; 7 nucleotides agree with TRBD2. Germline CDR1 LNHDA, CDR2 SQIVND (reference sequence). This CDR3 contains 14 residues. Trimming removed 1 base from V and 5 bases from J; junction bases left unmatched: 4. The chain's CDR3 is CASSIGLAGETQYF. The CDR3 nucleotides are TGTGCCAGTAGTATAGGACTAGCTGGCGAGACCCAGTACTTC. The full variable domain, rest sourced from reference TRBV19 and TRBJ2-5, is DGGITQSPKYLFRKEGQNVTLSCEQNLNHDAMYWYRQDPGQGLRLIYYSQIVNDFQKGDIAEGYSVSREKKESFPLTVTSAQKNPTAFYLCASSIGLAGETQYFGPGTRLLVL.

The rearrangement links TRBV6-5 to TRBJ1-2; TRBD1 aligns across 7 bases. Per germline, CDR1 MNHEY and CDR2 SVGAGI. The CDR3 is made up of 14 amino acids. V dropped 5 bases and J dropped 8; count of bases not matched to a gene: 11. Here the CDR3 reads CASSQQGTLGGYTF. In nucleotides, the CDR3 is TGTGCCAGCAGTCAACAGGGGACTCTCGGGGGCTACACCTTC.

The table lists this clone with a few counts. J is TRBJ2-5 and V is TRBV4-2; 8 bases are a match to TRBD2. This CDR3 region has 17 residues. Germline loops: CDR1 LGHNA, CDR2 YNFKEQ. J lost 4 bases, V lost 4 bases, and 14 bases had no gene match. The DNA of the CDR3 is TGTGCCAGCAGCCGAACACGGGGGGGAGCTAACCCAGAGACCCAGTACTTC. Its protein is CASSRTRGGANPETQYF.

The chain carries TRBV7-9 and TRBJ1-1; the D gene is possibly TRBD1 (6 bases). The CDR3 length is 15 residues. The V gene's germline CDR1 is SEHNR and CDR2 FQNEAQ (reference sequence). The V end lost 5 bases, the J end lost 1 base, and 14 bases lay between the germline ends. The CDR3 nucleotides are TGTGCCAGCAGCCCCGGGGGCCCGGGGAACACTGAAGCTTTCTTT. This sequence encodes CASSPGGPGNTEAFF.

The CDR3 sequence is CASSKTGGRNTEAFF. The CDR3 nucleotides read TGTGCCAGCAGCAAAACAGGGGGTCGGAACACTGAAGCTTTCTTT. The chain is built from TRBV7-3 and TRBJ1-1; 8 bases map to TRBD1. Germline assignment: CDR1 SGHTA and CDR2 FQGTGA. CDR3 size: 15 residues. Trimming took 5 bases from V and 1 from J; bases not matched to a gene: 6.

This clone has just a few counts. J is TRBJ2-2 and V is TRBV12-3 or TRBV12-4; D not certain. CDR3 length: 11 residues. V lost 6 bases, J lost 5 bases, and 4 bases lay in between. The CDR3, as DNA: TGTGCCAGCAGGTTAACCGGGGAGCTGTTTTTT. It translates to CASRLTGELFF.

The rearrangement links TRBV3-1 (or the pseudogene TRBV3-2) to TRBJ2-7, with a weak D call TRBD2 (5 bases). Trimming cost V 1 base and J 4 bases, with 11 bases left between them. Looked up from germline, CDR1 is LGHDT and CDR2 is YNNKEL (reference sequence). The CDR3 contains 14 residues. The CDR3 reads CASSQGGRTYEQYF. As DNA, the CDR3 is TGTGCCAGCAGCCAAGGAGGGAGAACTTACGAGCAGTACTTC.

The rearrangement uses TRBV2 and TRBJ1-2; perhaps TRBD1 as D (6 bases). Germline V lookup: CDR1 SNHLY, CDR2 FYNNEI. V gave up 4 bases and J gave up 8 bases, with 17 bases separating them. This CDR3 is 14 amino acids long. As DNA, the CDR3 is TGTGCCAGCAGTGCCCGGACAGCCGTGAGGGGCTACACCTTC. Encoded protein: CASSARTAVRGYTF.

The chain has TRBV7-9 and TRBJ2-3; D may be TRBD1 or TRBD2 (5 bases each). CDR1 is SEHNR, CDR2 FQNEAQ, per germline (reference sequence). V lost 4 bases and J 8 bases, leaving 16 bases between the germline ends. The CDR3 covers 14 residues. The CDR3 DNA reads TGTGCCAGCAGCTCCGGGACCTCCACCGTTACGCAGTATTTT. Translation: CASSSGTSTVTQYF. The entire variable domain, with the rest obtained from reference TRBV7-9 and TRBJ2-3, is as follows: DTGVSQNPRHKITKRGQNVTFRCDPISEHNRLYWYRQTLGQGPEFLTYFQNEAQLEKSRLLSDRFSAERPKGSFSTLEIQRTEQGDSAMYLCASSSGTSTVTQYFGPGTRLTVL.

Here the CDR3 DNA reads TGTGCCAGCAGCCAAGAGGCCCTAGCTAATGAAAAACTGTTTTTT. Amino acid sequence: CASSQEALANEKLFF. V gene TRBV3-1 (or the pseudogene TRBV3-2) combines with J gene TRBJ1-4; D gene unclear. V was trimmed by 0 bases and J by 3 bases, leaving 8 bases between them. This CDR3 comprises 15 residues. CDR1 is LGHDT and CDR2 is YNNKEL in the germline V gene (reference sequence).

This clone was detected only a few times. CDR3 bases: TGTGCCAGCAGTTTACAGGGGGCGTATGGCTACACCTTC. It specifies CASSLQGAYGYTF. The chain combines TRBV12-3 or TRBV12-4 with TRBJ1-2, with 8 bases matching TRBD1. V lost 2 bases and J lost 5; bases outside the gene matches: 1. This CDR3 is built from 13 residues.

This clone occurred once. The chain uses TRBV27 and TRBJ1-5; D gene unclear. Trimming shortened V by 3 bases and J by 0 bases, and 15 bases separated the two germline ends. Per the germline V gene, CDR1 is MNHEY and CDR2 is SMNVEV (reference sequence). The CDR3 totals 17 residues. CDR3 protein: CASSLKPPGYSNQPQHF. Here the CDR3 DNA reads TGTGCCAGCAGTTTGAAACCACCGGGGTATAGCAATCAGCCCCAGCATTTT.

This clone has only one observation. The V and J genes are TRBV6-5 and TRBJ1-2; tentatively, D is TRBD1 (6 bases). The germline gives CDR1 MNHEY, CDR2 SVGAGI. The CDR3 totals 13 residues. Trimming shortened V by 7 bases and J by 0 bases, and 9 bases separated the two germline ends. CDR3 sequence: CASTGQTNYGYTF. The CDR3 coding sequence is TGTGCCAGCACCGGACAGACTAACTATGGCTACACCTTC.

The chain links TRBV5-1 to TRBJ2-3, with 9 positions matching TRBD1. Germline values: CDR1 SGHRS, CDR2 YFSETQ. The junction had 6 bases not matched to a gene; V was cut back by 4 bases and J by 3 bases. This CDR3 has 15 residues. Here the CDR3 reads CASSPQGAGTDTQYF. DNA of the CDR3: TGCGCCAGCAGCCCACAGGGGGCTGGAACAGATACGCAGTATTTT.

CDR3 protein: CASSPPRVRSSTDTQYF. CDR3 in DNA: TGTGCCAGCAGTCCTCCTCGGGTTCGATCTAGCACAGATACGCAGTATTTT. The chain links TRBV28 to TRBJ2-3; D is unresolved. V lost 5 bases to trimming and J lost 0 bases, with 18 bases between them. This CDR3 has 17 residues. CDR1 is MDHEN, CDR2 SYDVKM, per germline.

The rearrangement joins TRBV7-9 to TRBJ1-4; D not resolved. Germline CDR1 and CDR2: SEHNR and FQNEAQ (reference sequence). The CDR3 is made up of 14 amino acids. With 1 base removed from V and 6 bases from J, the gap between germline ends came to 9 bases. CDR3 in DNA: TGTGCCAGCAGCTTAGTCGGTTTCGATGAAAAACTGTTTTTT. Translated: CASSLVGFDEKLFF.

The chain couples TRBV3-1 (or the pseudogene TRBV3-2) to TRBJ1-1; D is unresolved. V was trimmed by 4 bases and J by 1 base, leaving 10 bases between them. Germline V CDR1 and CDR2: LGHDT, YNNKEL (reference sequence). This CDR3 spans 14 amino acids. Here the CDR3 reads CASSPSYRNTEAFF. The CDR3 nucleotides are TGTGCCAGCAGCCCGTCCTACAGGAACACTGAAGCTTTCTTT.

The chain couples TRBV18 to TRBJ1-3; D uncertain. The ends were cut back, 0 bases at V and 0 bases at J, with 9 bases in the middle. This CDR3 is 16 amino acids long. In germline, CDR1 is KGHSH, CDR2 LQKENI. The CDR3 sequence: CASSPPAVSSGNTIYF. Written as DNA, the CDR3 is TGTGCCAGCTCACCACCGGCGGTTAGCTCTGGAAACACCATATATTTT. Drawing the rest from reference TRBV18 and TRBJ1-3, the complete variable domain is NAGVMQNPRHLVRRRGQEARLRCSPMKGHSHVYWYRQLPEEGLKFMVYLQKENIIDESGMPKERFSAEFPKEGPSILRIQQVVRGDSAAYFCASSPPAVSSGNTIYFGEGSWLTVV.

The chain is built from TRBV15 and TRBJ2-1; 9 bases match TRBD2. With V trimmed by 4 bases and J by 8 bases, 6 bases remained unmatched. Germline V gives CDR1 LNHNV, CDR2 YYDKDF (reference sequence). The length of the CDR3 is 14 residues. This chain's CDR3 is CATSNPGLAYEQFF. In DNA form, the CDR3 reads TGTGCCACCAGCAATCCGGGACTAGCATATGAGCAGTTCTTC.

The J gene is TRBJ1-2, the V gene TRBV7-9, with no clear D. V was pared by 8 bases and J by 5 bases, with 27 bases between. Per germline, CDR1 SEHNR and CDR2 FQNEAQ (reference sequence). The CDR3 contains 17 residues. CDR3 amino acids: CASGPMAGPPFRYGYTF. CDR3 nucleotides: TGTGCCAGCGGGCCGATGGCAGGCCCCCCCTTTAGATATGGCTACACCTTC.